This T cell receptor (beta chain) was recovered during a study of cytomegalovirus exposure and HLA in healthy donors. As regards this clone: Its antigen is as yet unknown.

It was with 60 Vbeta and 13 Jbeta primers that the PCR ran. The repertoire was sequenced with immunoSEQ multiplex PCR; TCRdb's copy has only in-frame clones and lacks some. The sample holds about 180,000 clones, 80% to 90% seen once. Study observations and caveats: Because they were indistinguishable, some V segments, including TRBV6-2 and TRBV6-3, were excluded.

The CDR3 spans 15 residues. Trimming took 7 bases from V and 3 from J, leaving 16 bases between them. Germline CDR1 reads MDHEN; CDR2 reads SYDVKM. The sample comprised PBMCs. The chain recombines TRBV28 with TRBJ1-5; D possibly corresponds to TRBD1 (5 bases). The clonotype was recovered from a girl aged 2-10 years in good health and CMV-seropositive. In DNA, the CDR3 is TGTGCCAGCACCCCAGGGAGGCTCGTCAATCAGCCCCAGCATTTT. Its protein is CASTPGRLVNQPQHF.